This entry is about one T cell receptor beta chain. TCRdb recomputed calls from the RT-PCR reads with MiXCR, one row per CDR3 protein. The table has about a million distinct CDR3 sequences, about a sixth seen once. Per germline, CDR1 SGHKS and CDR2 YYEKEE (reference sequence). Deletions cut 1 base from V and 3 bases from J, with 11 bases between. The CDR3 spans 14 residues. These data belong to a study of patients and donors after allogeneic stem cell transplantation. The genes are TRBV5-5 and TRBJ2-7; unclear D gene. The specimen was blood, either unsorted or a sorted T cell fraction (not recorded which). The TCR was taken from a human donor who was either an allogeneic HSCT recipient or a stem cell or donor lymphocyte infusion donor (not recorded which). It is not recorded whose cells these are; they may come from a transplant donor. The chain's CDR3 is CASSLTWYNYEQYF. The CDR3 DNA reads as TGTGCCAGCAGCTTGACCTGGTACAACTACGAGCAGTACTTC. Looking up the rest from reference TRBV5-5 and TRBJ2-7 gives the full variable domain: DAGVTQSPTHLIKTRGQQVTLRCSPISGHKSVSWYQQVLGQGPQFIFQYYEKEERGRGNFPDRFSARQFPNYSSELNVNALLLGDSALYLCASSLTWYNYEQYFGPGTRLTVT.